A selection of T cell receptor beta chains follows, all from one sample in a study of T cell repertoires in cytomegalovirus infection. Antigens of these TCRs are unknown. TCRdb reprocessed the reads via MiXCR and lists one record per CDR3 protein. Among fewer than 850,000 distinct CDR3 sequences listed, 25% to 35% were seen once. The sequenced sample was cultured CD8+ T cells from PBMCs, obtained from culture after CMV antigen stimulation. The receptors originated from a human donor in good health (CMV status not recorded). Some clones in this sample may be carry-over from other donors' samples. CDR3s include the opening cysteine and the closing phenylalanine or tryptophan. A D gene is named only where the DNA matches it firmly. Clone size is given for some rows only: seen once, a few or many times, or a class if the clone is expanded.

v_gene,j_gene,d_gene,abundance,CDR3nt,CDR3aa
TRBV29-1,TRBJ2-3,-,-,TGCAGCGTTGAAGATTCCAGGGGTACTAGCACAGATACGCAGTATTTT,CSVEDSRGTSTDTQYF
TRBV6-6,TRBJ1-5,-,-,TGTGCCACCACTAAACAGGGTGATGTTAGCAATCAGCCCCAGCATTTT,CATTKQGDVSNQPQHF
TRBV5-4,TRBJ2-1,TRBD2,few,TGTGCCAGCAGCTTGGGGGGACTAGCGGGGAACAGGGATGAGCAGTTCTTC,CASSLGGLAGNRDEQFF
TRBV9,TRBJ2-3,TRBD2,-,TGTGCCAGCAGCTTCATCGGGGCAGCGGGGGGCACAGATACGCAGTATTTT,CASSFIGAAGGTDTQYF
TRBV6-1,TRBJ2-1,-,-,TGTGCCAGCAGTGAAAGGGGGGAACTCTATACTAGCTCCTACAATGAGCAGTTCTTC,CASSERGELYTSSYNEQFF
TRBV27,TRBJ2-1,-,few,TGTGCCAGCAGTTTAATTTGGGGGAATGAGCAGTTCTTC,CASSLIWGNEQFF
TRBV28,TRBJ2-4,-,few,TGTGCCAGCAGTTTTGGGACCGACGGGTTAGCCAAAAACATTCAGTACTTC,CASSFGTDGLAKNIQYF
TRBV12-3/TRBV12-4,TRBJ2-3,TRBD2,-,TGTGCCAGCAGTTCACCTAGCGGGGTCACAGATACGCAGTATTTT,CASSSPSGVTDTQYF
TRBV6-5,TRBJ2-1,-,few,TGTGCCAGCAGTTGGGCAGGCACAAATGAGCAGTTCTTC,CASSWAGTNEQFF
TRBV19,TRBJ1-4,TRBD1,-,TGTGCCAGTAGTACGGGACAGGGGGGTGAAAAACTGTTTTTT,CASSTGQGGEKLFF
TRBV7-8,TRBJ2-3,-,many,-,CASSPENKFGPGGTDTQYF
TRBV6-6,TRBJ2-3,-,few,TGTGCCAGCACTAACATCCCCTCAGGGGATACGCAGTATTTT,CASTNIPSGDTQYF
TRBV27,TRBJ1-1,TRBD1,few,TGTGCCAGCAGTATAACAGGGGGCCCTAACACTGAAGCTTTCTTT,CASSITGGPNTEAFF
TRBV3-1,TRBJ2-5,TRBD1,-,TGTGCCAGCAGTCTACAGGGGGCGCTGGGGCAACGCCGAGAGACCCAGTACTTC,CASSLQGALGQRRETQYF
TRBV6-2/TRBV6-3,TRBJ1-5,-,-,TGTGCCAGCAGTTACCCCTACGACTCGAGCAATCAGCCCCAGCATTTT,CASSYPYDSSNQPQHF
TRBV18,TRBJ1-1,-,-,TGTGCCAGCTCACCCGAAGGGAAAGCTTTCTTT,CASSPEGKAFF
TRBV7-6,TRBJ2-7,-,-,TGTGCCAGCAGCCCGATAGGGGGGAACTACGAGCAGTACTTC,CASSPIGGNYEQYF
TRBV24-1,TRBJ2-2,TRBD2,-,TGTGCCACCAGTGATCGGAGGCTAGCGGGGGCCAACACCGGGGAGCTGTTTTTT,CATSDRRLAGANTGELFF
TRBV7-9,TRBJ2-1,-,few,TGTGCCAGCACGTCCAGTGGATCCTACAATGAGCAGTTCTTC,CASTSSGSYNEQFF
TRBV27,TRBJ2-3,-,-,TGTGCCAGCACCCTTGTGGGATATAGCACAGATACGCAGTATTTT,CASTLVGYSTDTQYF
TRBV4-3,TRBJ1-4,-,-,TGCGCCAGCAGCAAACAGGATCGAACTAATGAAAAACTGTTTTTT,CASSKQDRTNEKLFF
TRBV7-4,TRBJ1-2,-,-,TGTGCCAACATCGGAGCGGGTAAAGGGTCCTATGGCTACACCTTC,CANIGAGKGSYGYTF
TRBV27,TRBJ2-7,TRBD2,many,TGTGCCAGCAGCCTAGCGGCGGGCACCTACGAGCAGTACTTC,CASSLAAGTYEQYF
TRBV12-3/TRBV12-4,TRBJ1-4,-,few,TGTGCCAGCAGTTTAACACGGGCTTGGGGTGAAAAACTGTTTTTT,CASSLTRAWGEKLFF
TRBV5-4,TRBJ1-4,-,-,TGTGCCAGCAGCCCCGGGACCGACACGCTTAATGAAAAACTGTTTTTT,CASSPGTDTLNEKLFF
TRBV7-2,TRBJ1-1,-,many,TGTGCCAGCAGCCCCCAACAGGGTTCTGAAGCTTTCTTT,CASSPQQGSEAFF
TRBV7-6,TRBJ2-3,-,many,TGTGCCAGCAGCTTAGCGGCAGGGGCAGATACGCAGTATTTT,CASSLAAGADTQYF
TRBV2,TRBJ2-3,-,many,TGTGCCAGCAGTGAAGTTGCCCTCTTCACAGATACGCAGTATTTT,CASSEVALFTDTQYF
TRBV6-2/TRBV6-3,TRBJ1-4,-,-,TGTGCCAGCAGTCCCATGGGGGCAACTAATGAAAAACTGTTTTTT,CASSPMGATNEKLFF
TRBV7-9,TRBJ1-1,-,few,TGTGCCAGCAGCTACACAGGGTACAACACTGAAGCTTTCTTT,CASSYTGYNTEAFF
TRBV3-1,TRBJ2-7,-,few,TGTGCCAGCAGGCCAAGGGGTTCCTACGAGCAGTACTTC,CASRPRGSYEQYF
TRBV4-3,TRBJ2-1,-,-,TGCGCCAGCAGCCCGGAGAGGAGATTGGGGAATGAGCAGTTCTTC,CASSPERRLGNEQFF
TRBV18,TRBJ2-1,TRBD1,-,TGTGCCAGCTCGAGGGACAGAACATTCAATGAGCAGTTCTTC,CASSRDRTFNEQFF
TRBV7-6,TRBJ1-4,-,-,TGTGCCAGCAGCTTAGAACATTTGGGCCCGACCCCCGGTAATGAAAAACTGTTTTTT,CASSLEHLGPTPGNEKLFF
TRBV6-8,TRBJ1-2,TRBD1,once,TGTGCCAGCAGTTACTTAACCGACAGGGTCTATGGCTACACCTTC,CASSYLTDRVYGYTF
TRBV5-1,TRBJ1-2,TRBD1,-,TGCGCCAGCAGCCGAACAGGGACAGAATATGGAGCTCATGGCTACACCTTC,CASSRTGTEYGAHGYTF
TRBV7-6,TRBJ2-1,TRBD1,few,TGTGCCAGCAGCGCCCGACAGGGGACCCTCGTACGGGACAATGAGCAGTTCTTC,CASSARQGTLVRDNEQFF
TRBV7-2,TRBJ2-1,TRBD2,many,TGTGCCAGCAGCTTATCGGGACTAGCTGAAGTATACAATGAGCAGTTCTTC,CASSLSGLAEVYNEQFF
TRBV12-3/TRBV12-4,TRBJ1-5,TRBD1,many,TGTGCCAGCCGACAGGGTGGTAGCAATCAGCCCCAGCATTTT,CASRQGGSNQPQHF
TRBV20-1,TRBJ2-5,-,once,TGCAGTGCTAGAGAGGGATATGGTAGCCCTCGAGAGACCCAGTACTTC,CSAREGYGSPRETQYF
TRBV5-5,TRBJ1-1,TRBD1,-,TGTGCCAGCAGCTTAAGACAGGGTACGAACACTGAAGCTTTCTTT,CASSLRQGTNTEAFF
TRBV7-8,TRBJ1-1,TRBD1,-,TGTGCCAGCAGCACGAGACAGGGGGCTGCGATAATGAACACTGAAGCTTTCTTT,CASSTRQGAAIMNTEAFF
TRBV7-6,TRBJ2-5,TRBD1,few,TGTGCCAGCAGCGGATCCTCCGGGACAGGGCGGGAGACCCAGTACTTC,CASSGSSGTGRETQYF
TRBV7-2,TRBJ1-2,-,many,TGTGCCAGCAGCTTAGGTTCGGCGGGAAACTATGGCTACACCTTC,CASSLGSAGNYGYTF
TRBV7-6,TRBJ1-3,-,-,TGTGCCAGCAGCTTACAGACAGTGGCTGAAAACACCATATATTTT,CASSLQTVAENTIYF
TRBV5-4,TRBJ1-1,TRBD1,-,TGTGCCACCTTAATACAGGGGGACACTGAAGCTTTCTTT,CATLIQGDTEAFF
TRBV27,TRBJ2-3,-,few,TGTGCCAGCAGGGATGAGGCCACTAGGGTAGATACGCAGTATTTT,CASRDEATRVDTQYF
TRBV7-2,TRBJ1-3,-,many,TGTGCCAGCAGCTTATATGCCCATTCCCGCTCTGGAAACACCATATATTTT,CASSLYAHSRSGNTIYF
TRBV6-5,TRBJ2-5,-,-,TGTGCCAGCAGTTACTATCGAACTCGCGGGGAAGAGACCCAGTACTTC,CASSYYRTRGEETQYF
TRBV19,TRBJ2-1,-,-,TGTGCCAGTAGTATATATCTGGACTCAACGTTAGATGAGCAGTTCTTC,CASSIYLDSTLDEQFF
TRBV5-8,TRBJ2-1,-,few,TGTGCCAGCAGATACTACAGGGTAGTAGGGCAGTTCTTC,CASRYYRVVGQFF
TRBV6-5,TRBJ2-7,-,-,TGTGCCAGCAGTTACGACAGTTTGAGCTCCTACGAGCAGTACTTC,CASSYDSLSSYEQYF
TRBV9,TRBJ1-2,-,-,TGTGCCAGCAGTGACCGCGTTTTCGGCTACACCTTC,CASSDRVFGYTF
TRBV7-6,TRBJ2-1,-,-,TGTGCCAGCAGCTTAACATTACTAGCCGTGGAGCAGTTCTTC,CASSLTLLAVEQFF
TRBV12-3/TRBV12-4,TRBJ1-4,-,-,TGTGCCAGCAGCTCCACCGACAGAGATAATGAAAAACTGTTTTTT,CASSSTDRDNEKLFF
TRBV7-3,TRBJ2-3,TRBD2,many,TGTGCCAGCAGCTCGGGGACTAGCGGGGAAGATACGCAGTATTTT,CASSSGTSGEDTQYF
TRBV7-2,TRBJ2-1,TRBD2,many,TGTGCCAGCAGCTTCCGTGCTAGCGGGGGGGATGAGCAGTTCTTC,CASSFRASGGDEQFF
TRBV7-9,TRBJ2-7,-,many,TGTGCCAGCAGCTCCCGTAGCGAGCAGTACTTC,CASSSRSEQYF